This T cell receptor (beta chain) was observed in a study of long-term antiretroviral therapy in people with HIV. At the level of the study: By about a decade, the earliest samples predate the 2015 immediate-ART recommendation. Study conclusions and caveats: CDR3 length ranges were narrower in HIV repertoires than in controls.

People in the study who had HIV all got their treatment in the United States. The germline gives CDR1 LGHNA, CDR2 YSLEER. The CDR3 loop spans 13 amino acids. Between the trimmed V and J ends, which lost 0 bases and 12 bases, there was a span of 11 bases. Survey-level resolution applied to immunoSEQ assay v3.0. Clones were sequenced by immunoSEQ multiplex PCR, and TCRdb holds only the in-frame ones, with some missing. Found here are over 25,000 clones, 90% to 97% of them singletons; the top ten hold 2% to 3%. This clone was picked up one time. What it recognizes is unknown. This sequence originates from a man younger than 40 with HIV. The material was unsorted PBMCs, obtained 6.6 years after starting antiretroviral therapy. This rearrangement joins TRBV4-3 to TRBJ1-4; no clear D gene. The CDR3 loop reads CASSQDKGMELFF. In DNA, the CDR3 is TGCGCCAGCAGCCAAGATAAGGGAATGGAACTGTTTTTT.